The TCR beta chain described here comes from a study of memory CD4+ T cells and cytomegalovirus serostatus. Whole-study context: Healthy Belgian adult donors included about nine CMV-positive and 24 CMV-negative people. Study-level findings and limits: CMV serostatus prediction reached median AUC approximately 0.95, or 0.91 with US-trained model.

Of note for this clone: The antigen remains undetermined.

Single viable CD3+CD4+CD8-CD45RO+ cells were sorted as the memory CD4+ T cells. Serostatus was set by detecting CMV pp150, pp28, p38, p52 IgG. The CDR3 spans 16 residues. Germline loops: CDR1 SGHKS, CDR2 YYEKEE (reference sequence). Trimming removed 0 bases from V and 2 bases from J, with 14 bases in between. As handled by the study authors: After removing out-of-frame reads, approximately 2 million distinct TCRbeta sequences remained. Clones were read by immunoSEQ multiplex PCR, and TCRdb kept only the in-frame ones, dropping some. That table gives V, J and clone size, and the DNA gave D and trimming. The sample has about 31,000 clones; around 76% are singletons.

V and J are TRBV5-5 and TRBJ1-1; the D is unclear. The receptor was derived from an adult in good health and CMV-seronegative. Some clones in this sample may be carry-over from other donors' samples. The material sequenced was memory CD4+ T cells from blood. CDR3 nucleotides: TGTGCCAGCAGCTTGGCCCCGTCACATACAAACACTGAAGCTTTCTTT. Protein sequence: CASSLAPSHTNTEAFF.